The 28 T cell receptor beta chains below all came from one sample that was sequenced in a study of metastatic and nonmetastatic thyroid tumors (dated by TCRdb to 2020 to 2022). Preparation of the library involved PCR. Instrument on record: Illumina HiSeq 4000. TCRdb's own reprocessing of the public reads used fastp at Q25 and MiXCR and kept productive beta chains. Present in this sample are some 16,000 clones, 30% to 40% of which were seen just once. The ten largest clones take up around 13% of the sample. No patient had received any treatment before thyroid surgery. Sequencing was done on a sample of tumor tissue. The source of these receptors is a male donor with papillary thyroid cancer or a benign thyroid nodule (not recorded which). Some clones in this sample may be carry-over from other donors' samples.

DNA for the CDR3: TGTGCCAGCAGTGAACGACTAGCGGGAGGCCACGAGCAGTACTTC. Its translation is CASSERLAGGHEQYF. V usage is TRBV2 and J usage is TRBJ2-7; 13 bases are a match to TRBD2. With 2 bases clipped from V and 5 bases from J, the junction kept 3 bases outside the gene matches. The CDR3 spans 15 residues. The germline gives CDR1 SNHLY, CDR2 FYNNEI.

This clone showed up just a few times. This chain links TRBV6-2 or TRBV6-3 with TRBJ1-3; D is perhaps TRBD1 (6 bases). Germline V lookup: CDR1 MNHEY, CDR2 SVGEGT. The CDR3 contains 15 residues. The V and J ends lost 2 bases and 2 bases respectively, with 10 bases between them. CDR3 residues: CASSYEGVTGNTIYF. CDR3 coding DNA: TGTGCCAGCAGTTACGAGGGGGTTACTGGAAACACCATATATTTT.

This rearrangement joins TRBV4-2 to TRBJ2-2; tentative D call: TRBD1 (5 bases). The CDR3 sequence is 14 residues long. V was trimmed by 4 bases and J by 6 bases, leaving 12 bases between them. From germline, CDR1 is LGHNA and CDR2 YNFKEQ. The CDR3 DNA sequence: TGTGCCAGCAGCCTAGAGACAGTTTCCGGGGAGCTGTTTTTT. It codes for CASSLETVSGELFF.

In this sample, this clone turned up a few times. The CDR3 reads CASSWPNTGELFF. The CDR3 nucleotides read TGTGCCAGCAGTTGGCCGAACACCGGGGAGCTGTTTTTT. This chain uses TRBV27 with TRBJ2-2; D is unclear. The V gene lost 4 bases and the J gene lost 0 bases, with 3 bases spanning the gap. This CDR3 spans 13 amino acids. Germline-derived CDR1 and CDR2 are MNHEY and SMNVEV (reference sequence).

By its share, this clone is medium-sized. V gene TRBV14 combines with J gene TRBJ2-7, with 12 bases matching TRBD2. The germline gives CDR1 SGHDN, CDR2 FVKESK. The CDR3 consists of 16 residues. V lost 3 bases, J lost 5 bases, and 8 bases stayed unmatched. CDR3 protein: CASSQERTSGNNEQYF. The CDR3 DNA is TGTGCCAGCAGCCAGGAAAGGACTAGCGGGAACAACGAGCAGTACTTC.

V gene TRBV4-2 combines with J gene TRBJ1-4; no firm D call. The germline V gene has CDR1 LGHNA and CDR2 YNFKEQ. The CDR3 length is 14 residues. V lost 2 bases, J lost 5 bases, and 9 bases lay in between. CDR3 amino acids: CASSQIRENEKLFF. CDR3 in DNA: TGTGCCAGCAGCCAAATCAGAGAAAATGAAAAACTGTTTTTT.

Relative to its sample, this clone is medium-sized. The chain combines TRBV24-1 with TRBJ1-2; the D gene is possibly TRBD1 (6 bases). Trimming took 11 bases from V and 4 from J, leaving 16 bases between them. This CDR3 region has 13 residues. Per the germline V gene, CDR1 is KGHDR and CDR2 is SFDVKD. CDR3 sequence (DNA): TGTGCCATCCAGGAGGGACACTTCTATGGCTACACCTTC. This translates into CAIQEGHFYGYTF.

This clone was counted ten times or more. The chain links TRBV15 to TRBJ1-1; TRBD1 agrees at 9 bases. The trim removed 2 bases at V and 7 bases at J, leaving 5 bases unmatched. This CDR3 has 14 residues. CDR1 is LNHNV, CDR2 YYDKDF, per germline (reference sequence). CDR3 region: CATSRRKGQGEAFF. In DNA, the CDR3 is TGTGCCACCAGCAGACGTAAGGGACAGGGTGAAGCTTTCTTT.

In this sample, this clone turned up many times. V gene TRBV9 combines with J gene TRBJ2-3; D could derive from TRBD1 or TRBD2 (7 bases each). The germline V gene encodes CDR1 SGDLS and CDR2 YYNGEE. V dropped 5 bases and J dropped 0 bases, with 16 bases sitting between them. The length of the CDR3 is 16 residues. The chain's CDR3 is CASSEQGTTSTDTQYF. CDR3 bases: TGTGCCAGCAGTGAACAGGGGACTACTAGCACAGATACGCAGTATTTT.

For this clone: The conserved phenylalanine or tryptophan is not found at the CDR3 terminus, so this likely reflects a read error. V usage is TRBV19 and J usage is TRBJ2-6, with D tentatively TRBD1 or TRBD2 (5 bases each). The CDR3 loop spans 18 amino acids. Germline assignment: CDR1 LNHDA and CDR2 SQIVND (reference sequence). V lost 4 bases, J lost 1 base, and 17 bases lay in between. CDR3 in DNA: TGTGCCAGTAGTACCCGGACTGTGTCAGGGTCTGGGGCCAACGTCCTGACTTCC. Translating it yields CASSTRTVSGSGANVLTS.

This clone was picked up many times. The CDR3 DNA is TGCAGTGCTAGATTCATCCGGGAGCTGAATGAGCAGTTCTTC. It is translated as CSARFIRELNEQFF. The chain carries TRBV20-1 and TRBJ2-1; D might be TRBD2 (6 bases). V dropped 2 bases and J dropped 7 bases, with 15 bases sitting between them. Germline lookup yields CDR1 DFQATT and CDR2 SNEGSKA (reference sequence). CDR3 size: 14 residues.

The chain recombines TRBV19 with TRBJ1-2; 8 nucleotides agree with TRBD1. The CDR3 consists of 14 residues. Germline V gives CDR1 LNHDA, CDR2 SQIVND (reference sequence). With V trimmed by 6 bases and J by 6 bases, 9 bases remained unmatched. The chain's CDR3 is CASSVQGAFNGYTF. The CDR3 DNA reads TGTGCCAGTAGCGTGCAGGGGGCGTTTAATGGCTACACCTTC.

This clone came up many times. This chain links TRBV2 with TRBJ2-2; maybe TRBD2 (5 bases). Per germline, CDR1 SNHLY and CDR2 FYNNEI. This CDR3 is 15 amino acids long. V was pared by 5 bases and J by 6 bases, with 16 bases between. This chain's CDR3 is CASSPRTVEAGELFF. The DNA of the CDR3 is TGTGCCAGCAGTCCCCGGACCGTGGAGGCCGGGGAGCTGTTTTTT.

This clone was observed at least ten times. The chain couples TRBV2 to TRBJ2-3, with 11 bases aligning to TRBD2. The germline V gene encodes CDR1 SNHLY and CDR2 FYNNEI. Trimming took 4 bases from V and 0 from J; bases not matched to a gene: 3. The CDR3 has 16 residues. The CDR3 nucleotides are TGTGCCAGCAGTGGGGGACTAGCGGCTAGCACAGATACGCAGTATTTT. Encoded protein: CASSGGLAASTDTQYF.

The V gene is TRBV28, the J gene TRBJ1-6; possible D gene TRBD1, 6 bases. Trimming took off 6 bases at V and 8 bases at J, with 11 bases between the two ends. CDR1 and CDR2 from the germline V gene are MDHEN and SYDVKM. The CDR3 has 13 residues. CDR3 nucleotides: TGTGCCAGCAGCCTAGACAGGTATTCACCCCTCCACTTT. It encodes CASSLDRYSPLHF.

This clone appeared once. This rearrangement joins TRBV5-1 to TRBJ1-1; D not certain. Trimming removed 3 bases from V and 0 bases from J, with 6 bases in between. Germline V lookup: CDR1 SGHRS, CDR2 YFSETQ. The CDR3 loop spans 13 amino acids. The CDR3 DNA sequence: TGCGCCAGCAGCTGGGAAGTGAACACTGAAGCTTTCTTT. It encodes CASSWEVNTEAFF.

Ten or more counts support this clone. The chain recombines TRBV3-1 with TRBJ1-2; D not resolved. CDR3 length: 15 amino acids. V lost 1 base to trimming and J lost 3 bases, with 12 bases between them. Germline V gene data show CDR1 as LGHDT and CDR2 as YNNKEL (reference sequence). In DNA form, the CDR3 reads TGTGCCAGCAGCCAAGTAGGGCGCCTGGACTATGGCTACACCTTC. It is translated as CASSQVGRLDYGYTF.

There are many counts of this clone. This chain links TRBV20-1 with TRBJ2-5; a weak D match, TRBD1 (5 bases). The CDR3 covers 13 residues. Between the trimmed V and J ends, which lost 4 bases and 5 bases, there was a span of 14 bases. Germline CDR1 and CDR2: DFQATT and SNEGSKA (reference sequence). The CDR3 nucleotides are TGCAGTGCTAAAGGTCAGGGCCAGGAGACCCAGTACTTC. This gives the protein CSAKGQGQETQYF.

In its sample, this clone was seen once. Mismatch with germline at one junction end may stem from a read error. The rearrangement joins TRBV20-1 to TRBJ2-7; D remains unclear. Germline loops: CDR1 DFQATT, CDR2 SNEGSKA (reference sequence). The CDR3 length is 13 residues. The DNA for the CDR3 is TGCAGTGCTAGAGTGGTAGCAACCTACGAGCAGTACTTT. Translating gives CSARVVATYEQYF.

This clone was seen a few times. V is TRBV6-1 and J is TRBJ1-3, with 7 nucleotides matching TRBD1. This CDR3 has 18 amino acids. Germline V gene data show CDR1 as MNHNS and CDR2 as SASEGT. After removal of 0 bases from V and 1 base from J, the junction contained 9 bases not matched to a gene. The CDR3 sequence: CASSEAETGLWSGNTIYF. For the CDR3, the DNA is TGTGCCAGCAGTGAAGCAGAGACAGGGTTATGGTCTGGAAACACCATATATTTT.

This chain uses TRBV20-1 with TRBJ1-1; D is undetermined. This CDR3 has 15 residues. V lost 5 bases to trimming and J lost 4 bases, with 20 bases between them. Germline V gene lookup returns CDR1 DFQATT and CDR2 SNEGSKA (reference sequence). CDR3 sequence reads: CSAPSPSVFSTEAFF. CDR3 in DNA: TGCAGTGCTCCTAGCCCCTCCGTCTTCAGCACTGAAGCTTTCTTT.

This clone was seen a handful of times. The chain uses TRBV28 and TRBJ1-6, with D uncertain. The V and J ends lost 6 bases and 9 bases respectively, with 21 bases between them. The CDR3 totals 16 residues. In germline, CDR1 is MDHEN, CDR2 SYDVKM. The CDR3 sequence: CASRPPNRVRSSPLHF. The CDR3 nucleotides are TGTGCCAGCAGGCCCCCAAATCGTGTACGTAGTTCACCCCTCCACTTT.

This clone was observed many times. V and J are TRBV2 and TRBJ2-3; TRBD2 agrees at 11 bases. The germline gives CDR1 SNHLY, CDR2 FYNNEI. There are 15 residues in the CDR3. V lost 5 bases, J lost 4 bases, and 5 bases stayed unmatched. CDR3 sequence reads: CASSLAGGASDTQYF. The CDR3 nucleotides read TGTGCCAGCAGTTTAGCGGGAGGGGCTTCAGATACGCAGTATTTT.

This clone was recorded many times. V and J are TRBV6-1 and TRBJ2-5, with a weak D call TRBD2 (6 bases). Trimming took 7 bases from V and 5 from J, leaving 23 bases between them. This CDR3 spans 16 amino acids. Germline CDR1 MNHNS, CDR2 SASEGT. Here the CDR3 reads CASTKTEGTLRETQYF. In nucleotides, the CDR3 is TGTGCCAGCACCAAAACCGAGGGGACTTTGAGGGAGACCCAGTACTTC.

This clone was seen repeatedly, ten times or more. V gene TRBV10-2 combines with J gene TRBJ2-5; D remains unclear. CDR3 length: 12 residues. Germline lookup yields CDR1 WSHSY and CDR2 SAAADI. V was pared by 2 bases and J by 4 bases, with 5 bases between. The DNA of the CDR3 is TGCGCCAGCAGTGAGCCGAGAGAGACCCAGTACTTC. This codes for CASSEPRETQYF.

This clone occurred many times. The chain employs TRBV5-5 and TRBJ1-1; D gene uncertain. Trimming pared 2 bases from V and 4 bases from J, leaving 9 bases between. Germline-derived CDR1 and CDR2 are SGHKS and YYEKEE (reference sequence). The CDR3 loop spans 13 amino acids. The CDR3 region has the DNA TGTGCCAGCAGCTTCGGGCGAGGCACTGAAGCTTTCTTT. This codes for CASSFGRGTEAFF.

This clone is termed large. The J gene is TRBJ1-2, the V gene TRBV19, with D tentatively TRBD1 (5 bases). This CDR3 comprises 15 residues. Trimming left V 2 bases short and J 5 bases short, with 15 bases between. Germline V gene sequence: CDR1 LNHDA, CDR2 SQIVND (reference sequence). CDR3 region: CASSILHSQGYGYTF. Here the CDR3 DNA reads TGTGCCAGTAGTATATTGCACTCGCAGGGTTATGGCTACACCTTC.

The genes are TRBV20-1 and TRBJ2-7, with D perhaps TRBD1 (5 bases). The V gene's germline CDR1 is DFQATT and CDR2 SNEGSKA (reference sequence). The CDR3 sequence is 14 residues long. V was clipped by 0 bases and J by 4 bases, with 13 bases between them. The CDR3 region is CSARDMGREYEQYF. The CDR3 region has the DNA TGCAGTGCTAGAGATATGGGCAGGGAATACGAGCAGTACTTC.